The 30 T cell receptor beta chains given below trace back to one sample, sequenced in a study of T cells expressing NK-cell markers. Each CDR3 protein gets one entry in TCRdb, which reprocessed the 5' RACE reads and gives no DNA. This table holds roughly 430,000 distinct CDR3 sequences. Sequenced input: blood T cells: a sorted CD56 or NKG2C T cell subset, CD4+ or CD8+ T cells, or bulk PBMC T cells (not recorded which). The source is a woman aged 18 to 75 in good health.

The chain couples TRBV4-2 to TRBJ2-1; checking the TCRdb D call of TRBD2 is not possible without DNA. Germline V gene data show CDR1 as LGHNA and CDR2 as YNFKEQ. The CDR3 runs to 17 residues. The CDR3 sequence is CASSQPRSGAPYNEQFF.

The chain carries TRBV6-1 and TRBJ1-3; with no DNA, the TCRdb D assignment of TRBD1 cannot be verified. The CDR3 loop spans 16 amino acids. The V gene's germline CDR1 is MNHNS and CDR2 SASEGT. CDR3 in amino acids: CASSGGAGAPGNTIYF.

The rearrangement joins TRBV18 to TRBJ2-3; the TCRdb call, TRBD2, lacks DNA for checking. The CDR3 has 16 residues. Germline V lookup: CDR1 KGHSH, CDR2 LQKENI. This CDR3 reads CASSPPGAGVKDTQYF.

CDR3 loop: CASSLQGGNYEQYF. V usage is TRBV12-3 or TRBV12-4 and J usage is TRBJ2-7; the D call of TRBD2 rests on TCRdb alone, since no DNA is present to check it. This CDR3 is built from 14 residues.

V and J are TRBV30 and TRBJ1-2; TCRdb gives TRBD1 as the D gene, but with no DNA this cannot be confirmed. Germline CDR1 reads GTSNPN; CDR2 reads SVGIG (reference sequence). The CDR3 totals 12 residues. CDR3 protein: CACLGGGYGYTF.

V usage is TRBV4-2 and J usage is TRBJ2-3; the TRBD2 assignment by TCRdb is unverifiable without DNA. This CDR3 is 16 amino acids long. The germline V gene has CDR1 LGHNA and CDR2 YNFKEQ. CDR3 sequence: CASSWIAGDLADTQYF.

The chain couples TRBV2 to TRBJ2-2. From germline, CDR1 is SNHLY and CDR2 FYNNEI. The CDR3 covers 14 residues. The CDR3 loop is CASSGRGVGGELFF.

This chain uses TRBV28 with TRBJ2-1; TCRdb picks TRBD1, but there is no DNA to check that call. CDR1 and CDR2 from the germline V gene are MDHEN and SYDVKM. The CDR3 consists of 13 residues. The CDR3: CASSLPGMHEQFF.

The chain's CDR3 is CASSREFSTYEQYF. V usage is TRBV27 and J usage is TRBJ2-7; with no DNA, the TCRdb D assignment of TRBD2 cannot be verified. The CDR3 length is 14 residues. Germline-derived CDR1 and CDR2 are MNHEY and SMNVEV (reference sequence).

This chain uses TRBV29-1 with TRBJ1-2; TCRdb outputs TRBD1, but without DNA this stays unchecked. This CDR3 has 15 residues. Germline loops: CDR1 SQVTM, CDR2 ANQGSEA. This chain's CDR3 is CSVSKGQPSNYGYTF.

The chain joins TRBV28 to TRBJ2-7. Germline loops: CDR1 MDHEN, CDR2 SYDVKM. The CDR3 runs 11 residues. The CDR3 loop reads CASSQTYEQYF.

This chain joins TRBV12-3 or TRBV12-4 and TRBJ1-3; the TCRdb D gene call, TRBD1, has no DNA to confirm it. This CDR3 comprises 12 residues. CDR3 amino acids: CASTPFQGSIYF.

The V and J genes are TRBV29-1 and TRBJ2-3; TCRdb names TRBD2, which stays unverified in the absence of DNA. Germline V gene data show CDR1 as SQVTM and CDR2 as ANQGSEA. The CDR3 length is 19 residues. The CDR3 loop is CSVEDRSDPSGRTTDTQYF.

The chain joins TRBV20-1 to TRBJ1-6. Germline V gene sequence: CDR1 DFQATT, CDR2 SNEGSKA (reference sequence). The length of the CDR3 is 14 residues. The CDR3 sequence: CSARDIRGQSPLHF.

The V gene is TRBV29-1, the J gene TRBJ2-7. Germline CDR1 and CDR2: SQVTM and ANQGSEA. The CDR3 covers 12 residues. The CDR3 here is CSVAQGTYEQYF.

The chain has TRBV6-2 or TRBV6-3 and TRBJ2-1; TCRdb proposes TRBD2, but this gene call is untestable without DNA. The CDR3 runs to 13 residues. The germline V gene has CDR1 MNHEY and CDR2 SVGEGT. Here the CDR3 reads CARIKREGNEQFF.

The rearrangement links TRBV25-1 to TRBJ2-1; lacking DNA, the TRBD2 call made by TCRdb goes unchecked. CDR3 size: 16 residues. CDR1 and CDR2 (germline): MGHDK, SYGVNS. This chain's CDR3 is CASSEPGLAGGSEQFF. Full variable domain (outside the CDR3, taken from reference TRBV25-1 and TRBJ2-1): EADIYQTPRYLVIGTGKKITLECSQTMGHDKMYWYQQDPGMELHLIHYSYGVNSTEKGDLSSESTVSRIRTEHFPLTLESARPSHTSQYLCASSEPGLAGGSEQFFGPGTRLTVL.

The rearrangement links TRBV7-9 to TRBJ1-2. CDR1 and CDR2 from the germline V gene are SEHNR and FQNEAQ (reference sequence). The CDR3 is 12 amino acids. The CDR3 sequence is CASSLSGLLGTF.

This chain uses TRBV20-1 with TRBJ2-1. CDR1 and CDR2 from the germline V gene are DFQATT and SNEGSKA (reference sequence). This CDR3 comprises 14 residues. CDR3 sequence: CSARDQLSYNEQFF.

This chain links TRBV12-3 or TRBV12-4 with TRBJ2-1; absent DNA, TCRdb's TRBD1 call cannot be checked. There are 15 residues in the CDR3. The CDR3 is CASSPDRQVYNEQFF.

The gene calls are TRBV18 and TRBJ2-5; there is no DNA to check the TCRdb D call of TRBD1. The CDR3 sequence is 14 residues long. CDR1 and CDR2 from the germline V gene are KGHSH and LQKENI. The CDR3 region is CASSPDRTQETQYF. Drawing the rest from reference TRBV18 and TRBJ2-5, the complete variable domain is NAGVMQNPRHLVRRRGQEARLRCSPMKGHSHVYWYRQLPEEGLKFMVYLQKENIIDESGMPKERFSAEFPKEGPSILRIQQVVRGDSAAYFCASSPDRTQETQYFGPGTRLLVL.

V gene TRBV6-1 combines with J gene TRBJ1-2; with no DNA, the TCRdb D assignment of TRBD1 cannot be verified. CDR1 and CDR2 from the germline V gene are MNHNS and SASEGT. The CDR3 sequence is 13 residues long. The CDR3 loop reads CASIQGSDYGYTF.

The chain recombines TRBV5-4 with TRBJ1-6. Germline values: CDR1 SGHNT, CDR2 YYREEE (reference sequence). The CDR3 extends over 15 amino acids. The CDR3 loop is CASSSIGDGNSPLHF.

The chain couples TRBV19 to TRBJ2-1; the TCRdb D gene call, TRBD2, has no DNA to confirm it. This CDR3 has 15 residues. Germline assignment: CDR1 LNHDA and CDR2 SQIVND (reference sequence). Here the CDR3 reads CASTRTSVGYNEQFF.

The gene calls are TRBV7-2 and TRBJ1-2; TCRdb picks TRBD1, but there is no DNA to check that call. CDR3 size: 15 residues. Germline loops: CDR1 SGHTA, CDR2 FQGNSA. The CDR3: CASSPTGGAGTGYTF.

This chain joins TRBV11-1 and TRBJ2-2; TCRdb's D gene call, TRBD1, goes unchecked for lack of DNA. The CDR3 covers 19 residues. Germline lookup yields CDR1 SGHAT and CDR2 FQDESV (reference sequence). CDR3 loop: CASSSYPRERRVSTGELFF.

The rearrangement uses TRBV6-2 or TRBV6-3 and TRBJ2-5; TCRdb indicates TRBD2, and absent DNA this call remains unverified. The CDR3 contains 15 residues. CDR1 and CDR2 (germline): MNHEY, SVGEGT. The CDR3 reads CASSYWGRPQETQYF.

J is TRBJ2-5 and V is TRBV19; TCRdb's assignment of TRBD1 cannot be checked, as there is no DNA. CDR1 is LNHDA, CDR2 SQIVND, per germline (reference sequence). This CDR3 has 14 amino acids. The CDR3 here is CASNSGGPGETQYF.

This chain links TRBV7-2 with TRBJ1-4; the D call of TRBD1 rests on TCRdb alone, since no DNA is present to check it. This CDR3 has 17 residues. Germline V gene data show CDR1 as SGHTA and CDR2 as FQGNSA. The chain's CDR3 is CASSRLGLDRTNEKLFF.

The chain joins TRBV29-1 to TRBJ2-1; without DNA, the TCRdb call of TRBD1 cannot be checked. This CDR3 spans 13 amino acids. Germline CDR1 SQVTM, CDR2 ANQGSEA. CDR3: CSPIRDIDNEQFF.